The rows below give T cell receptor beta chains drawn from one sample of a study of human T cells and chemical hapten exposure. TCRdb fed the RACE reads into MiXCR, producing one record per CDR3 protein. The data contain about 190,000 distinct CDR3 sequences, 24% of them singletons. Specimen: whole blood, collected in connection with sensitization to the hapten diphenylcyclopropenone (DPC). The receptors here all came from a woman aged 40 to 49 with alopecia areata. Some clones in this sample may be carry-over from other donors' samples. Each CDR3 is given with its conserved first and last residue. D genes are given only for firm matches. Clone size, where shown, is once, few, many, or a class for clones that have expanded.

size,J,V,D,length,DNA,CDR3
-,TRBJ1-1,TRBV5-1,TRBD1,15,TGCGCCAGCAGCCCGGGACAGGCCTTCAACACTGAAGCTTTCTTT,CASSPGQAFNTEAFF
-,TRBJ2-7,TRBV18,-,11,TGTGCCAGCTCACTCCCGGGGGAGCAGTACTTC,CASSLPGEQYF
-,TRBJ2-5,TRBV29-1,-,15,TGCAGCGCCCTGAATCACCGGGAGTGGGGGGAGACCCAGTACTTC,CSALNHREWGETQYF
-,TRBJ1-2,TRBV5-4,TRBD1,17,TGTGCCAGCAGTCCCACTCTGTCCAGGGGGCGAAACTATGGCTACACCTTC,CASSPTLSRGRNYGYTF
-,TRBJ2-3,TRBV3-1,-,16,TGTGCCAGCAGCCAGGGGGCAGGAGCTGGGACAGATACGCAGTATTTT,CASSQGAGAGTDTQYF
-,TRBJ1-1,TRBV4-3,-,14,TGCGCCAGCAGCCAAGAACGGATAAACACTGAAGCTTTCTTT,CASSQERINTEAFF
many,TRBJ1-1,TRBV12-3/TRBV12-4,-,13,TGTGCCAGCAGTAGAGACAGAGACACTGAAGCTTTCTTT,CASSRDRDTEAFF
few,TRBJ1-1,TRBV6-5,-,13,TGTGCCAGCAGGACGGACCGGTACACTGAAGCTTTCTTT,CASRTDRYTEAFF
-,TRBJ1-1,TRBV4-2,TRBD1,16,TGTGCCAGCAGCCAAGACGGCGGGACAGGTTCCACTGAAGCTTTCTTT,CASSQDGGTGSTEAFF
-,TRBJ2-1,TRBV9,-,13,TGTGCCAGCAGCGGGAATCCCAGCAATGAGCAGTTCTTC,CASSGNPSNEQFF
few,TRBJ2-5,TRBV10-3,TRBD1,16,TGTGCCATGTCGAGGGGGCCGGCCCAGCAATCAGAGACCCAGTACTTC,CAMSRGPAQQSETQYF
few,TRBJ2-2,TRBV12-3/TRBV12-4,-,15,TGTGCCAGCAGGGGCGGCCTTTTAAACACCGGGGAGCTGTTTTTT,CASRGGLLNTGELFF
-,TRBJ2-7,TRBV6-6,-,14,TGTGCCACCGATACAGGTGGAAGTATCGGCGAGCAGTACTTC,CATDTGGSIGEQYF
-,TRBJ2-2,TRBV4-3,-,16,TGCGCCAGCAGCCAAGATCGAGCAGGGAAGGCCGGGGAGCTGTTTTTT,CASSQDRAGKAGELFF
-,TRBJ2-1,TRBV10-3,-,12,TGTGCCATCAGCGCTAGCAGTAGTGAGCAGTTCTTC,CAISASSSEQFF
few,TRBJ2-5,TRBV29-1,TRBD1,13,TGCAGCGTTGACCGACAGGGAGAAGAGACCCAGTACTTC,CSVDRQGEETQYF
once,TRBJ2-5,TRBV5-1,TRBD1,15,TGCGCCAGCAGCTTGGAGGCCAGGGGGTTGGAGACCCAGTACTTC,CASSLEARGLETQYF
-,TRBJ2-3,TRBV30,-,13,TGTGCCTGGTCGGTTCCGGGCACAGATACGCAGTATTTT,CAWSVPGTDTQYF
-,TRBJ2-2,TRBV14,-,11,TGTGCCAGCAGCCAAGGAGGGGAGCTGTTTTTT,CASSQGGELFF
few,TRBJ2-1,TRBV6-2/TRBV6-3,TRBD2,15,TGTGCCAGCAGCCCTAGCGGGACCAACTACAATGAGCAGTTCTTC,CASSPSGTNYNEQFF
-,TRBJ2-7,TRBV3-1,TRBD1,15,TGTGCCAGCAGCGCCGTCGGGACAGGGGGCAGCGAGCAGTACTTC,CASSAVGTGGSEQYF
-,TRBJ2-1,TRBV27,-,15,TGTGCCAGCAGTTTAAGCCCAGGGTGGGCCGATGAGCAGTTCTTC,CASSLSPGWADEQFF
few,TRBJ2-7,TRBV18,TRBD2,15,TGTGCCAGCTCACCTAAGAGGGAGGGCGCCTACGAGCAGTACTTC,CASSPKREGAYEQYF
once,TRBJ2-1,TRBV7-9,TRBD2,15,TGTGCCAGCAGCTTAGCCCTAGCGGGAGGTGGGGAGCAGTTCTTC,CASSLALAGGGEQFF
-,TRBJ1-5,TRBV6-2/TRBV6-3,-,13,TGTGCCAGCACCGAGCTGGGAAATCAGCCCCAGCATTTT,CASTELGNQPQHF
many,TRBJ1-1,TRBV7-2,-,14,TGTGCCAGCAGCTTACAGGGTCTGAACACTGAAGCTTTCTTT,CASSLQGLNTEAFF